The 24 T cell receptor beta chains reported below all come from one sample, sequenced in a study of cytomegalovirus exposure and HLA in healthy donors. With 60 Vbeta and 13 Jbeta primers, the PCR was carried out. Produced via immunoSEQ multiplex PCR; TCRdb's table is partial and in-frame only. The top ten hold roughly 22% of the sample, which has some 50,000 clones, around 67% seen once. The specimen was PBMCs. The receptors shown here come from a woman in her fifties or sixties in good health and CMV-seropositive.

This rearrangement joins TRBV7-9 to TRBJ2-1; TRBD1 matches 11 bases. This CDR3 is 15 amino acids long. The germline gives CDR1 SEHNR, CDR2 FQNEAQ (reference sequence). The J segment lost 6 bases and the V segment lost 4 bases, leaving 5 bases of the junction unmatched. In DNA, the CDR3 is TGTGCCAGCAGCTCAGGACAGGGGGCGGTCAATGAGCAGTTCTTC. This gives the protein CASSSGQGAVNEQFF.

The chain uses TRBV25-1 and TRBJ1-2; D perhaps matches TRBD1 (6 bases). The CDR3 loop spans 12 amino acids. Trimming took off 5 bases at V and 7 bases at J, with 11 bases between the two ends. CDR1 is MGHDK and CDR2 is SYGVNS in the germline V gene. The CDR3 here is CASSITGSGYTF. The CDR3 DNA reads TGTGCCAGCAGTATCACAGGGAGTGGCTACACCTTC.

The rearrangement uses TRBV9 and TRBJ2-2; D is possibly TRBD1 (5 bases). Germline loops: CDR1 SGDLS, CDR2 YYNGEE. V gave up 0 bases and J gave up 4 bases, with 22 bases separating them. This CDR3 has 19 residues. CDR3 sequence reads: CASSVVSGRPQQVTGELFF. CDR3 nucleotide sequence: TGTGCCAGCAGCGTAGTCTCAGGACGCCCCCAACAGGTCACCGGGGAGCTGTTTTTT.

The V and J genes are TRBV5-1 and TRBJ1-2, with TRBD1 as a possible D gene (6 bases). The V gene lost 4 bases and the J gene lost 3 bases, with 16 bases spanning the gap. Germline values: CDR1 SGHRS, CDR2 YFSETQ. This CDR3 has 15 residues. The CDR3 reads CASSPAGDPYYGYTF. The CDR3 DNA reads as TGCGCCAGCAGCCCTGCAGGGGACCCATACTATGGCTACACCTTC.

The chain carries TRBV6-5 and TRBJ2-1; 7 bases match TRBD2. With V trimmed by 5 bases and J by 2 bases, 3 bases remained unmatched. CDR3 size: 14 residues. Germline V gives CDR1 MNHEY, CDR2 SVGAGI. The DNA for the CDR3 is TGTGCCAGCAGTATCGGGACTACCTACAATGAGCAGTTCTTC. This codes for CASSIGTTYNEQFF.

This sequence joins TRBV4-3 and TRBJ2-3, with a possible D match to TRBD2 (5 bases). CDR1 is LGHNA and CDR2 is YSLEER in the germline V gene. The CDR3 sequence is 16 residues long. The V gene lost 0 bases and the J gene lost 0 bases, with 10 bases spanning the gap. The CDR3 loop is CASSQDSGISTDTQYF. DNA for the CDR3: TGCGCCAGCAGCCAAGATTCGGGGATAAGCACAGATACGCAGTATTTT.

The rearrangement uses TRBV20-1 and TRBJ2-3; perhaps TRBD2 as D (5 bases). The CDR3 runs to 11 residues. Per germline, CDR1 DFQATT and CDR2 SNEGSKA (reference sequence). Trimming removed 4 bases at V and 6 bases at J, with 8 bases between. The CDR3 region is CSAIGKDTQYF. Written as DNA, the CDR3 is TGCAGTGCTATCGGGAAGGATACGCAGTATTTT.

V and J are TRBV5-6 and TRBJ1-1, with D possibly being TRBD1 (5 bases). V lost 4 bases to trimming and J lost 9 bases, with 16 bases between them. Germline loops: CDR1 SGHDT, CDR2 YYEEEE. CDR3 length: 13 residues. CDR3 protein: CASSQRQNPQAFF. For the CDR3, the DNA is TGTGCCAGCAGCCAACGACAGAACCCTCAAGCTTTCTTT.

The chain is built from TRBV13 and TRBJ1-2; no firm D call. CDR1 is PRHDT, CDR2 FYEKMQ, per germline (reference sequence). V lost 0 bases, J lost 8 bases, and 25 bases lay in between. The CDR3 is made up of 18 amino acids. DNA for the CDR3: TGTGCCAGCAGCTTAGGTATACCTCGGGGAGGGTCCGAGAACGGCTACACCTTC. Its translation is CASSLGIPRGGSENGYTF.

V and J are TRBV9 and TRBJ2-5; 10 bases fit TRBD1. CDR1 is SGDLS and CDR2 is YYNGEE in the germline V gene. J gave up 4 bases and V 4 bases, and 4 bases lay outside the gene matches. CDR3 length equals 14 residues. The CDR3 bases are TGTGCCAGCAGCATGACAGGGGGCACAGAGACCCAGTACTTC. Its protein is CASSMTGGTETQYF. The full variable domain, with the rest looked up from reference TRBV9 and TRBJ2-5, is DSGVTQTPKHLITATGQRVTLRCSPRSGDLSVYWYQQSLDQGLQFLIQYYNGEERAKGNILERFSAQQFPDLHSELNLSSLELGDSALYFCASSMTGGTETQYFGPGTRLLVL.

This clone has more than one count but fewer than ten. V and J are TRBV7-2 and TRBJ2-3, with a weak D call TRBD2 (6 bases). This CDR3 is 14 amino acids long. Germline CDR1 SGHTA, CDR2 FQGNSA. V was trimmed by 5 bases and J by 8 bases, leaving 17 bases between them. CDR3 DNA: TGTGCCAGCAGCCGATCTAGAGAGGAGGGTACGCAGTATTTT. Translated, it gives CASSRSREEGTQYF. The full variable domain, in which reference TRBV7-2 and TRBJ2-3 provide the parts outside the CDR3, is GAGVSQSPSNKVTEKGKDVELRCDPISGHTALYWYRQSLGQGLEFLIYFQGNSAPDKSGLPSDRFSAERTGGSVSTLTIQRTQQEDSAVYLCASSRSREEGTQYFGPGTRLTVL.

This clone has just a few counts. The rearrangement uses TRBV4-3 and TRBJ1-2; D is uncertain. This CDR3 is 15 amino acids long. Deletions cut 0 bases from V and 8 bases from J, with 16 bases between. Germline V gene data show CDR1 as LGHNA and CDR2 as YSLEER. In nucleotides, the CDR3 is TGCGCCAGCAGCCAAGATCTTCGTGCCACGGGGGGCTACACCTTC. Amino acids: CASSQDLRATGGYTF.

The chain has TRBV27 and TRBJ2-2; D is ambiguous. The CDR3 contains 15 residues. Germline V gene data show CDR1 as MNHEY and CDR2 as SMNVEV (reference sequence). The V and J ends lost 1 base and 2 bases respectively, with 8 bases between them. Here the CDR3 DNA reads TGTGCCAGCAGTTTATTACAGTTCAACACCGGGGAGCTGTTTTTT. Translated, it gives CASSLLQFNTGELFF.

A single count supports this clone. V and J are TRBV2 and TRBJ1-5, with D unresolved. V lost 5 bases to trimming and J lost 5 bases, with 19 bases between them. CDR1 and CDR2 (germline): SNHLY, FYNNEI. CDR3 length: 16 amino acids. CDR3 amino acids: CASSRRESRVDQPQHF. In nucleotides, the CDR3 is TGTGCCAGCAGTAGGAGGGAGTCTCGGGTCGATCAGCCCCAGCATTTT.

The chain couples TRBV4-2 to TRBJ2-7; 7 bases fit TRBD2. The germline CDR1 and CDR2 sequences are LGHNA and YNFKEQ. This CDR3 is 14 amino acids long. V lost 0 bases, J lost 4 bases, and 3 bases stayed unmatched. Written as DNA, the CDR3 is TGTGCCAGCAGCCAAGATGCGGGGGTGTACGAGCAGTACTTC. Translated: CASSQDAGVYEQYF.

J is TRBJ2-1 and V is TRBV7-2; weak D call: TRBD1 (5 bases). Germline CDR1 reads SGHTA; CDR2 reads FQGNSA. This CDR3 comprises 14 residues. Trimming cost V 5 bases and J 4 bases, with 12 bases left between them. In DNA form, the CDR3 reads TGTGCCAGCAGCCCGCAGGGCCGGTACAATGAGCAGTTCTTC. Translating gives CASSPQGRYNEQFF.

This clone has more than one count but fewer than ten. The chain links TRBV4-3 to TRBJ2-7; D might be TRBD1 (6 bases). Trimming shortened V by 1 base and J by 2 bases, and 15 bases separated the two germline ends. The CDR3 runs to 16 residues. Germline V gene data show CDR1 as LGHNA and CDR2 as YSLEER. Written as DNA, the CDR3 is TGCGCCAGCAGCCAAGGTCGCAAGGGGGTACCCTACGAGCAGTACTTC. Its translation is CASSQGRKGVPYEQYF.

The rearrangement joins TRBV4-1 to TRBJ2-5, with 11 nucleotides matching TRBD2. V was pared by 4 bases and J by 6 bases, with 7 bases of the junction left unmatched. Per germline, CDR1 MGHRA and CDR2 YSYEKL. The CDR3 sequence is 15 residues long. The CDR3 bases are TGCGCCAGCAGCCTACTAGCGGGGGAGGGCCAGACCCAGTACTTC. This codes for CASSLLAGEGQTQYF.

By share of the sample, this clone is medium-sized. The chain joins TRBV5-5 to TRBJ1-3, with TRBD1 as a possible D gene (5 bases). Deletions cut 5 bases from V and 0 bases from J, with 15 bases between. This CDR3 region has 16 residues. The germline CDR1 and CDR2 sequences are SGHKS and YYEKEE (reference sequence). CDR3 protein: CASSGGAGDSGNTIYF. DNA of the CDR3: TGTGCCAGCAGTGGAGGGGCCGGAGACTCTGGAAACACCATATATTTT.

This clone was picked up a small number of times. The chain links TRBV2 to TRBJ1-1, with 7 bases lining up with TRBD1. With V trimmed by 6 bases and J by 4 bases, 5 bases remained unmatched. This CDR3 spans 13 amino acids. CDR1 SNHLY and CDR2 FYNNEI come from the germline V gene. The CDR3: CASRTGSITEAFF. The DNA for the CDR3 is TGTGCCAGCAGGACAGGGTCGATCACTGAAGCTTTCTTT.

V gene TRBV11-1 combines with J gene TRBJ2-5; D call uncertain. This CDR3 comprises 13 residues. Germline CDR1 is SGHAT and CDR2 is FQDESV (reference sequence). V lost 5 bases, J lost 0 bases, and 7 bases lay in between. In nucleotides, the CDR3 is TGTGCCAGCAGCAATCGGGACCAAGAGACCCAGTACTTC. This sequence encodes CASSNRDQETQYF. Filled out from reference TRBV11-1 and TRBJ2-5, the complete variable domain reads EAEVAQSPRYKITEKSQAVAFWCDPISGHATLYWYRQILGQGPELLVQFQDESVVDDSQLPKDRFSAERLKGVDSTLKIQPAELGDSAMYLCASSNRDQETQYFGPGTRLLVL.

This rearrangement joins TRBV28 to TRBJ2-7, with TRBD2 as a possible D gene (7 bases). Germline-derived CDR1 and CDR2 are MDHEN and SYDVKM. This CDR3 spans 13 amino acids. Trimming shortened V by 8 bases and J by 2 bases, and 13 bases separated the two germline ends. The DNA for the CDR3 is TGTGCCAGCTCTAGGGGGAGGGCCTACGAGCAGTACTTC. It yields the protein CASSRGRAYEQYF.

This chain connects TRBV19 to TRBJ1-5; D call uncertain. The CDR3 covers 15 residues. Germline CDR1 reads LNHDA; CDR2 reads SQIVND (reference sequence). The germline V and J ends were trimmed by 6 bases and 0 bases, with 12 bases remaining between them. Here the CDR3 reads CASSAEPFSNQPQHF. The CDR3 bases are TGTGCCAGTAGCGCGGAACCCTTTAGCAATCAGCCCCAGCATTTT.

This clone was detected a few times. This sequence joins TRBV9 and TRBJ1-2; tentative D call: TRBD1 (5 bases). The CDR3 runs to 18 residues. The germline V gene encodes CDR1 SGDLS and CDR2 YYNGEE. The V and J ends lost 3 bases and 4 bases respectively, with 25 bases between them. The CDR3 nucleotides are TGTGCCAGCAGCGGGGGGATGGAGGGTCAGGTACCCTCCTATGGCTACACCTTC. Translating it yields CASSGGMEGQVPSYGYTF.